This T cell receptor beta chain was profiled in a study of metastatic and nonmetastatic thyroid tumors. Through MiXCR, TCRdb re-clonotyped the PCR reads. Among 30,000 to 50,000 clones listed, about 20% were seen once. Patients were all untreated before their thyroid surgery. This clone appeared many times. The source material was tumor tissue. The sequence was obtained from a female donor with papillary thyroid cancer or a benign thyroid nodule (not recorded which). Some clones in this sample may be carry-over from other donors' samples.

This CDR3 is CSASGLETQYF. CDR3 nucleotide sequence: TGCAGTGCTAGCGGATTAGAGACCCAGTACTTC. The chain uses TRBV20-1 and TRBJ2-5; D is undetermined. CDR3 length: 11 amino acids. Germline V gene lookup returns CDR1 DFQATT and CDR2 SNEGSKA (reference sequence). The V and J ends lost 3 bases and 4 bases respectively, with 6 bases between them.